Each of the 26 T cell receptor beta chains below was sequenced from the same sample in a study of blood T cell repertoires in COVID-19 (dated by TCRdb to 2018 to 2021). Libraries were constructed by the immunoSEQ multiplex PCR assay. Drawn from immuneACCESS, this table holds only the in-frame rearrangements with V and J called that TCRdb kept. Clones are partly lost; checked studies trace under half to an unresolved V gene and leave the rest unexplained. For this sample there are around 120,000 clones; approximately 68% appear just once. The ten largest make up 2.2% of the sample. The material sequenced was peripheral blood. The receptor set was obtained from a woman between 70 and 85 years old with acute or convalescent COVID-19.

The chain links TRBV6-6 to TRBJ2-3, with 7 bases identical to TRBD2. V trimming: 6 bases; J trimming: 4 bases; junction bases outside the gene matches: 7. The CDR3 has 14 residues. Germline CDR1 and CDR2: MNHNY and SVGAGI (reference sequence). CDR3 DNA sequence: TGTGCCAGCAGGGACGCGGGGAGGGCAGATACGCAGTATTTT. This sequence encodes CASRDAGRADTQYF.

CDR3 in amino acids: CASSELAQAPNEQFF. The DNA of the CDR3 is TGCGCCAGCAGCGAACTAGCTCAGGCCCCCAATGAGCAGTTCTTC. This rearrangement joins TRBV5-1 to TRBJ2-1, with D tentatively TRBD2 (6 bases). CDR3 length: 15 amino acids. The V gene's germline CDR1 is SGHRS and CDR2 YFSETQ. V lost 4 bases to trimming and J lost 6 bases, with 17 bases between them.

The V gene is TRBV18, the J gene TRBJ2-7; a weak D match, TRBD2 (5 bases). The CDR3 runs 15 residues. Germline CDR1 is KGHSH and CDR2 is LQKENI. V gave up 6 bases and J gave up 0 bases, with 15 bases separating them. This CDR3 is CASSRAGMSSYEQYF. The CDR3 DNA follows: TGTGCCAGCTCGCGGGCAGGAATGAGCTCCTACGAGCAGTACTTC.

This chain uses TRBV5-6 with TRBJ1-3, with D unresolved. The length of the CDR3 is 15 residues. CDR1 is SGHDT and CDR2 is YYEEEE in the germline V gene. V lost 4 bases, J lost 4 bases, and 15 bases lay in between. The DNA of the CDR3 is TGTGCCAGCAGCATTCTGCGGGCGGTGGGAAACACCATATATTTT. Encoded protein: CASSILRAVGNTIYF.

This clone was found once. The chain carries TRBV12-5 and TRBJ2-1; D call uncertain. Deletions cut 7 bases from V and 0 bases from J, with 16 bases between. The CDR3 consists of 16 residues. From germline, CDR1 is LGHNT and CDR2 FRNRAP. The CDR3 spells CASALPSPGSYNEQFF. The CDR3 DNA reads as TGTGCTAGTGCCCTTCCTAGTCCGGGCTCCTACAATGAGCAGTTCTTC.

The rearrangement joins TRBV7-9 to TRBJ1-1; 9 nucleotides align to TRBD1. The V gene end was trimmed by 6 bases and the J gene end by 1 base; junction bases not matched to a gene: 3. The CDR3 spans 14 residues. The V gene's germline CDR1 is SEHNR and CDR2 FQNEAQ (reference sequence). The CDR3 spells CASSPDRGNTEAFF. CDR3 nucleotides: TGTGCCAGCAGTCCGGACAGGGGGAACACTGAAGCTTTCTTT.

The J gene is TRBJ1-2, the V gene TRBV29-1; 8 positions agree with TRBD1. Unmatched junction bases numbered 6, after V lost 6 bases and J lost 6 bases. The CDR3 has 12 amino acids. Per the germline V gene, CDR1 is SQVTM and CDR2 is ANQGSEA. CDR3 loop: CSVDRGTDGYTF. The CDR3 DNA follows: TGCAGCGTAGACAGGGGAACGGATGGCTACACCTTC.

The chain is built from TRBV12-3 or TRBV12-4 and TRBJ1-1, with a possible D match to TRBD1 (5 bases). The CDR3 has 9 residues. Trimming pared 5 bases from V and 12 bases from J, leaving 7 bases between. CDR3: CASSPGTFF. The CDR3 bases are TGTGCCAGCAGTCCAGGGACTTTCTTT.

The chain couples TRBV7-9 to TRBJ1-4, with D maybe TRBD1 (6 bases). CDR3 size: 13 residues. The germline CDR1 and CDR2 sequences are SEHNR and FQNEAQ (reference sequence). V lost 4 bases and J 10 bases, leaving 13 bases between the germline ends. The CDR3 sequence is CASSSKPQGKLFF. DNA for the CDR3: TGTGCCAGCAGCTCCAAACCACAGGGAAAACTGTTTTTT.

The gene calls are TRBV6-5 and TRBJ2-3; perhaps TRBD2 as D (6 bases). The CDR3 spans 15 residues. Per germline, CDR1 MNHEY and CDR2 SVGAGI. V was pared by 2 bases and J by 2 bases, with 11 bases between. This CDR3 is CASSYLSSDTDTQYF. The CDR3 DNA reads TGTGCCAGCAGTTACCTGTCTAGCGACACAGATACGCAGTATTTT.

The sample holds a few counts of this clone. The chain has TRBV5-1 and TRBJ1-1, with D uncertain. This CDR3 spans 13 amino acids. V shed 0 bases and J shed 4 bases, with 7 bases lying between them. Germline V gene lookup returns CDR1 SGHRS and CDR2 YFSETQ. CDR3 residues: CASSLGGPTEAFF. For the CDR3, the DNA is TGCGCCAGCAGCTTGGGTGGGCCCACTGAAGCTTTCTTT.

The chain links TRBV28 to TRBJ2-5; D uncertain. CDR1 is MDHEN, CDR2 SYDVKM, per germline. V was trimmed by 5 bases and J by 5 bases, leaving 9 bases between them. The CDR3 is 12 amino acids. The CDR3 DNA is TGTGCCAGCAGTCCCTCGGTGGAGACCCAGTACTTC. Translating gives CASSPSVETQYF. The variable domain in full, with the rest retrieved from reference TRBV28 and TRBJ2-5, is DVKVTQSSRYLVKRTGEKVFLECVQDMDHENMFWYRQDPGLGLRLIYFSYDVKMKEKGDIPEGYSVSREKKERFSLILESASTNQTSMYLCASSPSVETQYFGPGTRLLVL.

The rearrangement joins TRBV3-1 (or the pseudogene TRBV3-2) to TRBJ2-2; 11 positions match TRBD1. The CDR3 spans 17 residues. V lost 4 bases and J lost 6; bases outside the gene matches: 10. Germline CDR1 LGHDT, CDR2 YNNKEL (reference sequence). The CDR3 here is CASSPPGQGVIAGELFF. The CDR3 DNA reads TGTGCCAGCAGCCCGCCGGGACAGGGGGTTATCGCCGGGGAGCTGTTTTTT.

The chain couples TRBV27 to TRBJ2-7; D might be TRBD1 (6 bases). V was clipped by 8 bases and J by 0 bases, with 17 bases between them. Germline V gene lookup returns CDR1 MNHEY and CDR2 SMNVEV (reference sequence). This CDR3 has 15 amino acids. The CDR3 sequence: CASDPLRDISYEQYF. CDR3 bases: TGTGCCAGCGACCCCCTCCGGGACATCTCCTACGAGCAGTACTTC.

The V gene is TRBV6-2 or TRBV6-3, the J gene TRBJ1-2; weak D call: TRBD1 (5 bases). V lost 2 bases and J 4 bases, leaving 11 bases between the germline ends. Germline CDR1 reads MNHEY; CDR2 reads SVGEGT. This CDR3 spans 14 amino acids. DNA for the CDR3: TGTGCCAGCAGTTACCCGACAGCCACCTATGGCTACACCTTC. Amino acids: CASSYPTATYGYTF.

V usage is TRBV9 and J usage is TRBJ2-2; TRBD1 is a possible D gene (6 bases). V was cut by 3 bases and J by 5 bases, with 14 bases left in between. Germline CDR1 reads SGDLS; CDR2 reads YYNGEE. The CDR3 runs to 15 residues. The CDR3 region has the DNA TGTGCCAGCAGCGGAGGGGGATGGAGAACCGGGGAGCTGTTTTTT. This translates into CASSGGGWRTGELFF.

In nucleotides, the CDR3 is TGTGCCAGCAGCCACGGGACTAGCGGGGCGAACACCGGGGAGCTGTTTTTT. It yields the protein CASSHGTSGANTGELFF. J is TRBJ2-2 and V is TRBV9; 13 bases map to TRBD2. The V gene end was trimmed by 4 bases and the J gene end by 0 bases; junction bases not matched to a gene: 3. CDR3 length equals 17 residues. Germline V gene data show CDR1 as SGDLS and CDR2 as YYNGEE.

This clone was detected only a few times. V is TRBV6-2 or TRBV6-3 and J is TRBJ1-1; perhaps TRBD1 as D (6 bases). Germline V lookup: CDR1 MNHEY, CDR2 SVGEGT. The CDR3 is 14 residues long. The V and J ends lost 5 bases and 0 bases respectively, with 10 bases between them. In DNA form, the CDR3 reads TGTGCCAGCAGTACGCGGACAGTGAACACTGAAGCTTTCTTT. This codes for CASSTRTVNTEAFF.

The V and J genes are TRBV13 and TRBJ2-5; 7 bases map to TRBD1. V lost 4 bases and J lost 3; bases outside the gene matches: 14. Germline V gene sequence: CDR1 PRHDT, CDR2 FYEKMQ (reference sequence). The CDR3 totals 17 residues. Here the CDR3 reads CASSSLRLEGGEETQYF. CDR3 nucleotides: TGTGCCAGCAGCTCGCTTCGCTTAGAAGGGGGCGAAGAGACCCAGTACTTC.

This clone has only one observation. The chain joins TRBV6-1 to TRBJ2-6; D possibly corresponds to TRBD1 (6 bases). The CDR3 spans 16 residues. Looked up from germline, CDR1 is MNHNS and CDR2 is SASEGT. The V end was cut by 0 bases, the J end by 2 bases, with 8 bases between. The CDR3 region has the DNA TGTGCCAGCAGTGAAGCGGGGGACACTGGGGCCAACGTCCTGACTTTC. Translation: CASSEAGDTGANVLTF.

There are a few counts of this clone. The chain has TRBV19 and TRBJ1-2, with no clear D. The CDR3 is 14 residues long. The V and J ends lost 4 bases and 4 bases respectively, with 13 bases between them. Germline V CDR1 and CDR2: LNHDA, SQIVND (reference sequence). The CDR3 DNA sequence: TGTGCCAGTAGTAGTCAGGTAGGAGGCTATGGCTACACCTTC. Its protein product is CASSSQVGGYGYTF.

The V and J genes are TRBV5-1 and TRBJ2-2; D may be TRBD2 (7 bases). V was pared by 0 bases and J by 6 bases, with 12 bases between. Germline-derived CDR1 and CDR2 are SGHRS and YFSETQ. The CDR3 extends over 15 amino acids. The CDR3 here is CASSLEGGLPGELFF. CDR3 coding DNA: TGCGCCAGCAGCTTGGAGGGGGGGCTACCCGGGGAGCTGTTTTTT.

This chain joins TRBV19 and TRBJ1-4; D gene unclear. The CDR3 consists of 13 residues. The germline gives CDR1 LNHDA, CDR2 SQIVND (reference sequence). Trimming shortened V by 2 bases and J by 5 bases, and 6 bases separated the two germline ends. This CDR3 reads CASSITGNEKLFF. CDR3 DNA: TGTGCCAGTAGTATAACGGGAAATGAAAAACTGTTTTTT.

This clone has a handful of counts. The CDR3 sequence: CASSSLRGGIAKNIQYF. CDR3 in DNA: TGTGCCAGCAGTTCCCTCAGGGGCGGCATAGCCAAAAACATTCAGTACTTC. The chain is built from TRBV28 and TRBJ2-4; possibly TRBD1 for D (6 bases). This CDR3 region has 17 residues. The germline V and J ends were trimmed by 4 bases and 0 bases, with 16 bases remaining between them. Germline V gene sequence: CDR1 MDHEN, CDR2 SYDVKM.

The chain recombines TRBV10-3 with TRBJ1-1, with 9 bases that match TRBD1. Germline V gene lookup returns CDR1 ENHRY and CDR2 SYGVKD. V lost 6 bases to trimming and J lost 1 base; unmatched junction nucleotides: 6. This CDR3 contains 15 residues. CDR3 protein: CAISPGQGTNTEAFF. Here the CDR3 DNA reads TGTGCCATCAGCCCGGGACAGGGCACGAACACTGAAGCTTTCTTT.

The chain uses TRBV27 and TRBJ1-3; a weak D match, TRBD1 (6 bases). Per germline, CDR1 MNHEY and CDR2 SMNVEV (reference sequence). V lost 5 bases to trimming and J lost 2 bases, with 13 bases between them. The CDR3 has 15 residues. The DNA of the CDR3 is TGTGCCAGCAGTGGAACAGGGTTCCCTGGAAACACCATATATTTT. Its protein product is CASSGTGFPGNTIYF.